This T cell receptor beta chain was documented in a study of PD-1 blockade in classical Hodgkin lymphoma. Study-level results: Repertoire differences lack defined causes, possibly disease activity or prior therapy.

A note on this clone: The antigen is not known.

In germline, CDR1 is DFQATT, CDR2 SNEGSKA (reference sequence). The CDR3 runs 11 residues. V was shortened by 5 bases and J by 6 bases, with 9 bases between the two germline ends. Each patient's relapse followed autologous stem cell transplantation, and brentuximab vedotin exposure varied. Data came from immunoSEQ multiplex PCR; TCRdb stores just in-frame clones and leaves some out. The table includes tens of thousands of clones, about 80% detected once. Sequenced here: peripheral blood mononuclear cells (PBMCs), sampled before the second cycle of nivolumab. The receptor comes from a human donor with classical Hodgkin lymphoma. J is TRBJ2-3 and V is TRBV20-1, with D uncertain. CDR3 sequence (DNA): TGCAGTGCTTCCTACACTGATACGCAGTATTTT. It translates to CSASYTDTQYF.